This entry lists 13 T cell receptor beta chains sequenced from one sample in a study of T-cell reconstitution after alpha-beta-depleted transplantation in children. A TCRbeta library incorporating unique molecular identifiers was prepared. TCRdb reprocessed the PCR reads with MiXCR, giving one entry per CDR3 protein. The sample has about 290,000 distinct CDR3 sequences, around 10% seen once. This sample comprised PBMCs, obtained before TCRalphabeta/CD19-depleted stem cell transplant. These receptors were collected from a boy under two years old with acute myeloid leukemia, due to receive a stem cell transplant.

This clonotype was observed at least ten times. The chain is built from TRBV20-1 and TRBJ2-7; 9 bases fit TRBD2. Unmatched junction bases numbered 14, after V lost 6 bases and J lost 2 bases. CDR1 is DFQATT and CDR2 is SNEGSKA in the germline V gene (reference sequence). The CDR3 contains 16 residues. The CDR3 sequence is CSALKPLTSGPYEQYF. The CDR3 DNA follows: TGCAGTGCCCTTAAGCCCCTGACTAGCGGCCCCTACGAGCAGTACTTC.

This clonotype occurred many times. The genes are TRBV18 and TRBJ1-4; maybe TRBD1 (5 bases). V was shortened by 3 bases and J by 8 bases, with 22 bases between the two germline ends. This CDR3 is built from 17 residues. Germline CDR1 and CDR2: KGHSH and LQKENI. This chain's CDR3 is CASSPDGTPRSGEKLFF. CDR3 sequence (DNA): TGTGCCAGCTCACCTGACGGGACTCCCCGAAGTGGAGAAAAACTGTTTTTT. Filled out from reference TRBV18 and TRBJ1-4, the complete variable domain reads NAGVMQNPRHLVRRRGQEARLRCSPMKGHSHVYWYRQLPEEGLKFMVYLQKENIIDESGMPKERFSAEFPKEGPSILRIQQVVRGDSAAYFCASSPDGTPRSGEKLFFGSGTQLSVL.

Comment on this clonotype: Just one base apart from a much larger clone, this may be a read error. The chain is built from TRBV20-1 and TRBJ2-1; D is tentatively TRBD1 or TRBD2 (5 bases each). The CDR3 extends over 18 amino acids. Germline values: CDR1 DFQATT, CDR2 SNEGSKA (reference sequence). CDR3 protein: CGARALGGAGPSYNEQFF. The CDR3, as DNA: TGCGGTGCTAGAGCTTTAGGTGGGGCGGGCCCCTCCTACAATGAGCAGTTCTTC.

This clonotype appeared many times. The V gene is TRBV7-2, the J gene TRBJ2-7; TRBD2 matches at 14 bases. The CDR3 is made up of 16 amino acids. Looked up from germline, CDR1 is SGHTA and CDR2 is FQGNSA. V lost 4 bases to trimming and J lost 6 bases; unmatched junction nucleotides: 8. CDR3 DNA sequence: TGTGCCAGCAGCTCACGACTAGCGGGGGGGTGGGGCGAGCAGTACTTC. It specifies CASSSRLAGGWGEQYF.

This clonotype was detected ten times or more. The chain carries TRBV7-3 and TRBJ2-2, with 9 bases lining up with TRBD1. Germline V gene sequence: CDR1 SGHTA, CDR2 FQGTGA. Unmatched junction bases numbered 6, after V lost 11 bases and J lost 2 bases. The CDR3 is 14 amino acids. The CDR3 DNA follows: TGTGCCTCCGGGGGACAGGGTAACACCGGGGAGCTGTTTTTT. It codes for CASGGQGNTGELFF.

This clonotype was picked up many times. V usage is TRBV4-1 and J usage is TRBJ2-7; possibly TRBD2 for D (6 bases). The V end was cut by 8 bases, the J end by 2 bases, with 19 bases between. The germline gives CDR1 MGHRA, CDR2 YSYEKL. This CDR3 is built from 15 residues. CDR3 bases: TGCGCCAGCGCCTCCAAATGGGGGGATACCTACGAGCAGTACTTC. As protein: CASASKWGDTYEQYF.

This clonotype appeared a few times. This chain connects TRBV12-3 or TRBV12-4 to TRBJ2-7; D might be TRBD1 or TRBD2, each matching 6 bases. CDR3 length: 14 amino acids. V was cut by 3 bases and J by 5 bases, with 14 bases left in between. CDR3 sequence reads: CASSLGGRGHEQYF. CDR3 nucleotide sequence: TGTGCCAGCAGTTTGGGGGGCAGGGGCCACGAGCAGTACTTC.

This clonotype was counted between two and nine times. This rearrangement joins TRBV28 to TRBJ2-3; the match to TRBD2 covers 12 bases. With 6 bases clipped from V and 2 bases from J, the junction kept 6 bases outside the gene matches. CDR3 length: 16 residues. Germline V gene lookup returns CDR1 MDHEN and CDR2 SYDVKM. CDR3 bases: TGTGCCAGCAGGAAAACTAGCGGGAGGATCACAGATACGCAGTATTTT. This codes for CASRKTSGRITDTQYF.

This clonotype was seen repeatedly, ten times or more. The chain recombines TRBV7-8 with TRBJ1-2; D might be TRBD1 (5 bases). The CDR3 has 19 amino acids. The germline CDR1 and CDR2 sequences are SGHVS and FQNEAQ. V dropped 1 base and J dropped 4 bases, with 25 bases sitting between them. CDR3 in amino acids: CASSLVEGTFSPASYGYTF. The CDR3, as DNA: TGTGCCAGCAGCTTAGTAGAGGGGACGTTCTCACCCGCCTCCTATGGCTACACCTTC. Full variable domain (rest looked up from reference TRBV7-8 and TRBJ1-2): GAGVSQSPRYKVAKRGQDVALRCDPISGHVSLFWYQQALGQGPEFLTYFQNEAQLDKSGLPSDRFFAERPEGSVSTLKIQRTQQEDSAVYLCASSLVEGTFSPASYGYTFGSGTRLTVV.

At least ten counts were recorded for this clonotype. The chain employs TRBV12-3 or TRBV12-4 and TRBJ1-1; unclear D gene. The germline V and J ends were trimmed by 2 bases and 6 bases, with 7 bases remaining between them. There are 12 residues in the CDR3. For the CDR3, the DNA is TGTGCCAGCAGTTTAACGGTTTCTGAAGCTTTCTTT. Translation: CASSLTVSEAFF.

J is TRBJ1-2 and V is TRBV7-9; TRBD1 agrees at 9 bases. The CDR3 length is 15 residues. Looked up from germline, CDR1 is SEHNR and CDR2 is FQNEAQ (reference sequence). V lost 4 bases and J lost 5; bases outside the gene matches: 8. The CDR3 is CASSSGQGKNYGYTF. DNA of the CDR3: TGTGCCAGCAGCTCCGGACAGGGGAAAAATTATGGCTACACCTTC. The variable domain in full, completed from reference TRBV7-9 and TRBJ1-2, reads DTGVSQNPRHKITKRGQNVTFRCDPISEHNRLYWYRQTLGQGPEFLTYFQNEAQLEKSRLLSDRFSAERPKGSFSTLEIQRTEQGDSAMYLCASSSGQGKNYGYTFGSGTRLTVV.

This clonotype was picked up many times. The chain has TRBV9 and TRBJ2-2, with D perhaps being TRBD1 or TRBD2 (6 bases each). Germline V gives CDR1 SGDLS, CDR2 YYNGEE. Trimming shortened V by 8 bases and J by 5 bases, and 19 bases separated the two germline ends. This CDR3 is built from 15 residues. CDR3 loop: CASTRGGQGTGELFF. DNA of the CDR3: TGTGCCAGTACGCGTGGGGGGCAAGGGACCGGGGAGCTGTTTTTT. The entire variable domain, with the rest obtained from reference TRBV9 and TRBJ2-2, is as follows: DSGVTQTPKHLITATGQRVTLRCSPRSGDLSVYWYQQSLDQGLQFLIQYYNGEERAKGNILERFSAQQFPDLHSELNLSSLELGDSALYFCASTRGGQGTGELFFGEGSRLTVL.

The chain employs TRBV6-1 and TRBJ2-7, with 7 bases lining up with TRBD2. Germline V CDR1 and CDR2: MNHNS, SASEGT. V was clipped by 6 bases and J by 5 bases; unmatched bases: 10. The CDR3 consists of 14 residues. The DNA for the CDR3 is TGTGCCAGCAGCCGGACTAGAAATTCTAACGAGCAGTACTTC. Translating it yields CASSRTRNSNEQYF.